These 2 T cell receptor beta chains were sequenced from one sample in a study of long-term antiretroviral therapy in people with HIV. At survey level, the immunoSEQ assay was run in its v3.0 version. Method: immunoSEQ multiplex PCR; TCRdb's copy keeps in-frame clones and lacks some. This table holds 17,000 or so clones, roughly 77% found once. The sequencing here drew on unsorted PBMCs, taken 0.3 years after starting antiretroviral therapy. The receptors were gathered from a man aged 18-30 years with HIV.

The chain joins TRBV19 to TRBJ2-6, with D maybe TRBD2 (6 bases). The CDR3 spans 19 residues. The V gene's germline CDR1 is LNHDA and CDR2 SQIVND (reference sequence). V lost 7 bases and J lost 0, with 22 bases in between. DNA for the CDR3: TGTGCCAGTACCCCTGGTCCTGCGGGGATCCCCTCTGGGGCCAACGTCCTGACTTTC. Amino acid sequence: CASTPGPAGIPSGANVLTF.

The chain's CDR3 is CASSLGKTGILRTGELFF. CDR3 sequence (DNA): TGTGCCAGCAGCTTGGGCAAGACAGGGATATTACGGACCGGGGAGCTGTTTTTT. The gene calls are TRBV5-5 and TRBJ2-2, with TRBD1 identical over 7 bases. This CDR3 comprises 18 residues. In germline, CDR1 is SGHKS, CDR2 YYEKEE (reference sequence). Trimming cost V 0 bases and J 5 bases; bases outside gene matches: 13.